This T cell receptor beta chain emerged from a study of shared clonotypes between healthy human individuals. All of the donors resided in Nashville, Tennessee, and each was a Caucasian adult. CD45RA-negative memory and CD45RA+ naive subsets were split from the CD4+ cells. The germline CDR1 and CDR2 sequences are WSHSY and SAAADI. This CDR3 region has 16 residues. Trimming removed 6 bases at V and 0 bases at J, with 14 bases between. On sorted subsets, replicate PCRs used roughly 220 ng DNA, or about 30,000 T cell genomes. Method: immunoSEQ multiplex PCR; TCRdb's copy keeps in-frame clones and lacks some. The profile shows some 2.3 million clones, 90% to 95% of them singletons.

The rearrangement links TRBV10-2 to TRBJ2-2; possibly TRBD1 for D (6 bases). The clonotype was recovered from a young man in good health. Some clones in this sample may be carry-over from other donors' samples. Sequences were obtained from naive CD4+ T cells from PBMCs. Subset indicated: CD45RA+ positively selected. DNA of the CDR3: TGCGCCAGCAGGGACAGAGCCTTAACGAACACCGGGGAGCTGTTTTTT. Translated, it gives CASRDRALTNTGELFF.